This record covers a single T cell receptor (beta chain). Its antigen is as yet unknown. Trimming removed 6 bases from V and 3 bases from J; junction bases left unmatched: 15. The CDR3 length is 17 residues. Germline-derived CDR1 and CDR2 are MDHEN and SYDVKM. The data belong to a study of T cell responses to AZD1222 COVID-19 vaccine. Assay used: immunoSEQ multiplex PCR; TCRdb lists only in-frame clones, some missing. In the table there are 100,000 to 150,000 clones, approximately 94% of which are singletons. Study results and caveats: Only a handful of AZD1222 recipients tested seropositive at baseline. There were mostly white British donors and more females than males, and clonal diversity was possibly underestimated.

The sequencing used peripheral blood, collected on day 0 of AZD1222 vaccination. The chain employs TRBV28 and TRBJ2-7; 9 bases align to TRBD1. The receptor was derived from an adult in good health. CDR3 sequence (DNA): TGTGCCAGCAGCTCCCCTTCGGCGGGACAGGGACACTACGAGCAGTACTTC. Its translation: CASSSPSAGQGHYEQYF.